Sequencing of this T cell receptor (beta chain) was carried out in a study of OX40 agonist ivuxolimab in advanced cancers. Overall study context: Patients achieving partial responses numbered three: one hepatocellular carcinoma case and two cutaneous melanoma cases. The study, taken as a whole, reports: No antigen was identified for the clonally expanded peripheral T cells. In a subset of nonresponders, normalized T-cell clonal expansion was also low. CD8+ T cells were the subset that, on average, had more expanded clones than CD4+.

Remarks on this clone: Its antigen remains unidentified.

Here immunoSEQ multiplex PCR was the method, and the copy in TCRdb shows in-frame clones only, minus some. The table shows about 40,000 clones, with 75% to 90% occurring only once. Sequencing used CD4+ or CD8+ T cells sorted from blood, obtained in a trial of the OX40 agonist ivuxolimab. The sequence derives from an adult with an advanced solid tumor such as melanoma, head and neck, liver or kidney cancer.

This CDR3 reads CASSSPSLNEQFF. CDR3 nucleotides: TGTGCCAGCAGCTCCCCATCACTGAATGAGCAGTTCTTC. V usage is TRBV7-2 and J usage is TRBJ2-1; D not certain. Germline CDR1 and CDR2: SGHTA and FQGNSA. CDR3 length: 13 amino acids. Trimming pared 4 bases from V and 7 bases from J, leaving 11 bases between.